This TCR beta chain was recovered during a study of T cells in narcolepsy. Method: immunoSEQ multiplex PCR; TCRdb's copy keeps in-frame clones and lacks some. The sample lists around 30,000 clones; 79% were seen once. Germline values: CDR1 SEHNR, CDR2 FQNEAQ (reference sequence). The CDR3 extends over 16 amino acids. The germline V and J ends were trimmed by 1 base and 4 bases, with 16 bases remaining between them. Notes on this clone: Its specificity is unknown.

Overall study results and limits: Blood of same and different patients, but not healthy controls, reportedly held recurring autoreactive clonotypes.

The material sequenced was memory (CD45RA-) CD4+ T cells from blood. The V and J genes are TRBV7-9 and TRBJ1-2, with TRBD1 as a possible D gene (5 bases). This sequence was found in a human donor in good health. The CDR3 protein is CASSLGLQGPIYGYTF. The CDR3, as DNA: TGTGCCAGCAGCTTAGGGTTGCAGGGACCTATCTATGGCTACACCTTC.